Sequencing of this T cell receptor beta chain was carried out in a study of T cell changes during pregnancy in multiple sclerosis. CDR1 MNHNS and CDR2 SASEGT come from the germline V gene. The CDR3 spans 15 residues. V gave up 6 bases and J gave up 4 bases, with 16 bases separating them. This clone was observed a few times. Profiling relied on immunoSEQ multiplex PCR, and the TCRdb table lists in-frame clones only, not all of them. The data hold more than 25,000 clones, with 91% observed a single time. The sequences come from CD8+ T cells from peripheral blood mononuclear cells, collected in the second trimester of pregnancy. The TCR was taken from a female donor in good health, enrolled as a control in a pregnancy study. V usage is TRBV6-1 and J usage is TRBJ1-5; D remains unclear. The DNA for the CDR3 is TGTGCCAGCAGCGACCGAACCCCGGGTAATCAGCCCCAGCATTTT. Translating it yields CASSDRTPGNQPQHF.